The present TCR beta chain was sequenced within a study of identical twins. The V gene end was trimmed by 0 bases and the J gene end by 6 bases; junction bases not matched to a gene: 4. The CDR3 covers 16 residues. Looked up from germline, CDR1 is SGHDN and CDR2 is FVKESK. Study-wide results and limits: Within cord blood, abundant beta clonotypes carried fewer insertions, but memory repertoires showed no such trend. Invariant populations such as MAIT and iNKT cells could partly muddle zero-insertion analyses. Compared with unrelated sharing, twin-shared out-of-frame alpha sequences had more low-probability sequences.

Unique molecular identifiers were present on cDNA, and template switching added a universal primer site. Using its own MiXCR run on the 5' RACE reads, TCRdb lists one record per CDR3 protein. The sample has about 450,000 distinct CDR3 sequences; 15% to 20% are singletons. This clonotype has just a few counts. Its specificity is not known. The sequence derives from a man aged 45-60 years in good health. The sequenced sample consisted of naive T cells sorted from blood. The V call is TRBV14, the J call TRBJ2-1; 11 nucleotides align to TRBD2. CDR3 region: CASSQDILAGANEQFF. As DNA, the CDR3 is TGTGCCAGCAGCCAAGATATACTAGCGGGGGCCAATGAGCAGTTCTTC.